The next 15 T cell receptor beta chains were all read from a single sample in a study of naive and memory T cell subsets. Two oligonucleotides, mixed equimolar, formed the beta constant-region primer covering TRBC1 and TRBC2. One entry per CDR3 protein results from TCRdb running MiXCR on the UMI-ligation and nested PCR reads. The sample has 77,000 or so distinct CDR3 sequences; about 12% are singletons. Input material: central memory CD4+ T cells from blood. All receptors derive from a human donor in good health.

This clonotype was counted many times. The chain recombines TRBV6-6 with TRBJ2-3; 7 nucleotides align to TRBD1. Germline CDR1 and CDR2: MNHNY and SVGAGI (reference sequence). This CDR3 comprises 15 residues. V shed 3 bases and J 3 bases; nucleotides not matched to a gene: 6. CDR3 DNA: TGTGCCAGCAGTTATGGACAGGATGGGACAGATACGCAGTATTTT. Amino acids: CASSYGQDGTDTQYF.

The V gene is TRBV12-3 or TRBV12-4, the J gene TRBJ2-5, with TRBD2 as a possible D gene (5 bases). V lost 1 base and J 2 bases, leaving 5 bases between the germline ends. The CDR3 loop spans 13 amino acids. DNA of the CDR3: TGTGCCAGCAGTTTAGGGACTCAAGAGACCCAGTACTTC. This sequence encodes CASSLGTQETQYF.

This clonotype came up a few times. The chain carries TRBV6-6 and TRBJ2-4, with D possibly being TRBD1 (5 bases). The CDR3 is 21 amino acids. CDR1 and CDR2 (germline): MNHNY, SVGAGI (reference sequence). Trimming took 0 bases from V and 0 from J, leaving 24 bases between them. CDR3 region: CASSYSLGARGYSIAKNIQYF. CDR3 sequence (DNA): TGTGCCAGCAGTTACTCGCTAGGCGCTAGGGGATATAGTATAGCCAAAAACATTCAGTACTTC.

This clonotype was counted at least ten times. The chain's CDR3 is CSGDRGGRLQETQYF. Here the CDR3 DNA reads TGCAGTGGGGATCGCGGCGGGAGGCTGCAAGAGACCCAGTACTTC. The rearrangement joins TRBV20-1 to TRBJ2-5; 8 bases are a match to TRBD2. Trimming took 7 bases from V and 2 from J; bases not matched to a gene: 12. The CDR3 is 15 amino acids. The germline V gene has CDR1 DFQATT and CDR2 SNEGSKA (reference sequence).

V gene TRBV7-6 combines with J gene TRBJ1-2, with D uncertain. The CDR3 totals 14 residues. V was clipped by 4 bases and J by 3 bases, with 12 bases between them. Looked up from germline, CDR1 is SGHVS and CDR2 is FNYEAQ. DNA for the CDR3: TGTGCCAGCAGCTCGGACTCACAATACTATGGCTACACCTTC. Protein: CASSSDSQYYGYTF.

The genes are TRBV9 and TRBJ2-3; 7 nucleotides match TRBD1. The CDR3 has 15 residues. Germline CDR1 reads SGDLS; CDR2 reads YYNGEE. V shed 2 bases and J 4 bases; nucleotides not matched to a gene: 7. The CDR3 DNA sequence: TGTGCCAGCAGCGTGGGCAGGGGGTTGGCAGATACGCAGTATTTT. It yields the protein CASSVGRGLADTQYF.

This clonotype was seen a few times. The V and J genes are TRBV5-6 and TRBJ1-1; unclear D gene. Germline CDR1 is SGHDT and CDR2 is YYEEEE. V lost 1 base and J lost 8, with 6 bases in between. The CDR3 runs to 11 residues. In nucleotides, the CDR3 is TGTGCCAGCAGCTTGATGGGGGAAGCTTTCTTT. It is translated as CASSLMGEAFF.

CDR3 sequence (DNA): TGCAGTCCCAAGGGCACGGAGCGGGATACGCAGTATTTT. Translation gives CSPKGTERDTQYF. This chain uses TRBV20-1 with TRBJ2-3; a possible D gene is TRBD2 (5 bases). The CDR3 is 13 residues long. V lost 8 bases and J lost 6, with 18 bases in between. In germline, CDR1 is DFQATT, CDR2 SNEGSKA (reference sequence).

This clonotype was found a few times. The chain is built from TRBV7-2 and TRBJ2-1, with 8 nucleotides matching TRBD2. CDR1 is SGHTA and CDR2 is FQGNSA in the germline V gene. The CDR3 contains 15 residues. The V and J ends lost 5 bases and 8 bases, in that order; junction bases with no gene match: 11. For the CDR3, the DNA is TGTGCCAGCAGCGTCCTGGCGGGACTAGTCGATGAGCAGTTCTTC. Protein: CASSVLAGLVDEQFF.

The chain uses TRBV5-4 and TRBJ2-3; 7 bases are a match to TRBD2. This CDR3 has 15 amino acids. The trim removed 1 base at V and 3 bases at J, leaving 5 bases unmatched. The V gene's germline CDR1 is SGHNT and CDR2 YYREEE (reference sequence). The CDR3 sequence: CASSLLAGGTDTQYF. Here the CDR3 DNA reads TGTGCCAGCAGCTTGTTGGCCGGGGGGACAGATACGCAGTATTTT.

This clonotype was seen at least ten times. One end of the junction varies from germline; a read error may be responsible. V is TRBV7-3 and J is TRBJ2-7; 10 bases line up with TRBD2. The CDR3 contains 12 residues. CDR1 is SGHTA and CDR2 is FQGTGA in the germline V gene. In DNA, the CDR3 is TGTGCCAGCAGCTTCTCTAGCGGGAGACCAATCTTC. Its protein is CASSFSSGRPIF.

This clonotype was seen a few times. The CDR3 nucleotides are TGTGCCACCAGCGCCGGGATGGAGGCTGGGGAGCTGTTTTTT. Protein product: CATSAGMEAGELFF. This chain links TRBV15 with TRBJ2-2, with D possibly TRBD2 on 5 matching bases. The germline V gene encodes CDR1 LNHNV and CDR2 YYDKDF (reference sequence). V was cut by 5 bases and J by 8 bases, with 15 bases left in between. This CDR3 has 14 amino acids.

The table lists this clonotype with many counts. The chain couples TRBV7-3 to TRBJ2-7, with D uncertain. The germline V and J ends were trimmed by 4 bases and 2 bases, with 12 bases remaining between them. The CDR3 spans 14 residues. Germline V gives CDR1 SGHTA, CDR2 FQGTGA. This chain's CDR3 is CASSSSRTPYEQYF. The CDR3, as DNA: TGTGCCAGCAGCTCGAGCCGGACCCCCTACGAGCAGTACTTC.

In this sample, this clonotype turned up many times. The chain combines TRBV29-1 with TRBJ2-1; D possibly uses TRBD1 or TRBD2 (6 bases each). This CDR3 has 15 residues. Trimming removed 5 bases from V and 5 bases from J, with 19 bases in between. CDR1 and CDR2 from the germline V gene are SQVTM and ANQGSEA. CDR3 sequence: CSVRGVGGTNNEQFF. The DNA of the CDR3 is TGCAGCGTTAGGGGGGTCGGCGGGACCAACAATGAGCAGTTCTTC.

This clonotype has just a few counts. The chain recombines TRBV18 with TRBJ2-1; the D gene is possibly TRBD2 (6 bases). Trimming left V 3 bases short and J 3 bases short, with 12 bases between. The CDR3 totals 15 residues. The germline gives CDR1 KGHSH, CDR2 LQKENI. CDR3 nucleotides: TGTGCCAGCTCACCCCTTTTGGACTACTACAATGAGCAGTTCTTC. It yields the protein CASSPLLDYYNEQFF.